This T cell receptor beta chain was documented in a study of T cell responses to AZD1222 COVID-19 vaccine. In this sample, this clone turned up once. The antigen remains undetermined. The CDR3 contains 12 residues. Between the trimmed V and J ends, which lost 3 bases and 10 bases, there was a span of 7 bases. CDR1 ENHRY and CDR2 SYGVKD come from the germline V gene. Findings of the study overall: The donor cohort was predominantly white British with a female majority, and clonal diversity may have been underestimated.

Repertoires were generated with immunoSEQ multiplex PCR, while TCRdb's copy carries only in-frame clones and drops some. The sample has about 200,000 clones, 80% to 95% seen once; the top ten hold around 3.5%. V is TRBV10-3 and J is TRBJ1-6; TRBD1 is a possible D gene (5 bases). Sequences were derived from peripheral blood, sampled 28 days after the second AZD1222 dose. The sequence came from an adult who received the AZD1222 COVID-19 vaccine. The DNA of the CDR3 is TGTGCCATCAGTGATGAGGGGTCACCCCTCCACTTT. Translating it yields CAISDEGSPLHF.